The rows below give T cell receptor beta chains drawn from one sample of a study of blood T cell repertoires in COVID-19. Produced via immunoSEQ multiplex PCR; TCRdb's table is partial and in-frame only. Of 25,000 to 35,000 clones in the sample, around nine tenths were seen once. Source material: peripheral blood. The receptors were gathered from a human donor in a cohort sampled during active COVID-19. CDR3s leave out the opening cysteine and the closing phenylalanine or tryptophan.

V gene	J gene	CDR3 protein
TRBV6-1	TRBJ2-3	ASSEFAGAADTQY
TRBV5-1	TRBJ2-3	ASSLAGYTDTQY
TRBV3-1/TRBV3-2	TRBJ2-7	ASSRVASGSYEQY
TRBV12-3/TRBV12-4	TRBJ2-7	ASSPSGGSEQY
TRBV6-6	TRBJ2-3	ASRQGAGTDTQY
TRBV28	TRBJ1-5	ASRYRRYQPQH
TRBV10-2	TRBJ2-3	ASKGSLAGATSTDTQY
TRBV7-8	TRBJ2-1	ASSLFGTSGYNEQF
TRBV10-2	TRBJ1-1	ASSDPGQLNTEAF
TRBV7-2	TRBJ2-3	ASSLYGSNTDTQY
TRBV5-1	TRBJ1-4	ASSLGFGRGLTNEKLF
TRBV6-5	TRBJ2-7	ASPGQGVTYEQY
TRBV30	TRBJ2-7	AWSMGQGPYEQY
TRBV10-1	TRBJ2-7	ASSDPAGALSPTGGSEQY
TRBV19	TRBJ2-4	ASSSPAGTKNIQY
TRBV7-8	TRBJ1-3	ASSLTGAISGNTIY
TRBV5-4	TRBJ1-4	ASSPGTANEKLF
TRBV5-1	TRBJ2-2	ASSLVGPSPNTGELF
TRBV28	TRBJ2-7	ASSLNRGPGEQY
TRBV10-3	TRBJ1-2	AISDRGNYGYT
TRBV6-2/TRBV6-3	TRBJ2-2	ASSRLAANTGELF
TRBV5-5	TRBJ2-1	ASSVRDRGTGEQF
TRBV28	TRBJ1-1	ASKSFGGEGLRKAF
TRBV5-1	TRBJ2-1	ASSLWSSGDNEQF
TRBV5-1	TRBJ2-5	ASSSSGTQETQY
TRBV16	TRBJ2-7	ASSQTRGLAGEVQY
TRBV30	TRBJ2-3	AWSSGTDTQY
TRBV19	TRBJ2-1	ASSFSGTGGRDEQF
TRBV5-1	TRBJ2-7	ASSVYRERQY
TRBV3-1/TRBV3-2	TRBJ1-6	ASSQEGAGLSPLH
TRBV7-9	TRBJ2-3	ASSPKTPGSSSTN
TRBV11-2	TRBJ2-1	ASITEGLAGGEQF
TRBV25-1	TRBJ2-3	ASSESGSGTDTQY
TRBV3-1/TRBV3-2	TRBJ2-7	ASSRTGSDEQY
TRBV2	TRBJ2-5	ASSERWLAGGQGETQY
TRBV15	TRBJ1-3	ATSLRQTSGNTIY
TRBV5-6	TRBJ1-2	ASSFGQENYGYT
TRBV3-1/TRBV3-2	TRBJ1-5	ASSQGTGGAWGQPQH
TRBV6-2/TRBV6-3	TRBJ1-4	ASSYSTLTGGEKLF
TRBV7-2	TRBJ2-1	ASSPGQGGYNEQF
TRBV10-1	TRBJ1-2	ASSESVDRFFYGYT
TRBV11-2	TRBJ2-3	ASSVSGVPSTDTQY
TRBV25-1	TRBJ1-5	ASSRDSSNQPQH
TRBV19	TRBJ2-6	ASRIGTPRGGANVLT
TRBV7-9	TRBJ2-7	ASSPTGSSYEQY
TRBV11-2	TRBJ1-1	ASSFFQGQTEAF
TRBV19	TRBJ1-5	ASQKDRESAQPQH
TRBV20-1	TRBJ1-2	SASLIQGRSNYGYT
TRBV7-9	TRBJ2-7	ASSPDRSYEQY
TRBV7-3	TRBJ1-1	ASSSRGGNTEAF
TRBV6-5	TRBJ1-1	ASMFTGQGASKAF
TRBV5-6	TRBJ2-7	ASSLYGQIYEQY
TRBV4-1	TRBJ1-4	ASSQAGTGDEKLF